This T cell receptor beta chain was identified in a study of blood T cells in healthy people across ages. Turning to the study itself: There was about one barcoded beta molecule captured by template switching per two T cells.

Through a sample-barcoded 5' primer and a J-beta primer mix, a second PCR was run for roughly 6 to 11 cycles. Researchers report that each sample yielded at least 2.5 million CDR3-containing paired-end reads. TCRdb passed the 5' RACE reads through MiXCR, listing each CDR3 protein once. The sample lists approximately 810,000 distinct CDR3 sequences; 25% to 30% were seen once. General observations from the study: In these data, TCR beta diversity tracked strongly with naive T cell percentage. Estimates of diversity drawn from one million T cells were considered underestimates.

Trimming removed 4 bases from V and 7 bases from J, with 13 bases in between. The V gene's germline CDR1 is MNHEY and CDR2 SVGAGI. The CDR3 length is 14 residues. This clonotype was seen more than once but under ten times. Its antigen remains unknown. Sequencing was carried out using blood. V gene TRBV6-5 combines with J gene TRBJ1-4; D is uncertain. This receptor was identified in an elderly woman in good health. This CDR3 reads CASSFRVGGEKLFF. The CDR3 coding sequence is TGTGCCAGCAGTTTTCGGGTCGGAGGTGAAAAACTGTTTTTT.